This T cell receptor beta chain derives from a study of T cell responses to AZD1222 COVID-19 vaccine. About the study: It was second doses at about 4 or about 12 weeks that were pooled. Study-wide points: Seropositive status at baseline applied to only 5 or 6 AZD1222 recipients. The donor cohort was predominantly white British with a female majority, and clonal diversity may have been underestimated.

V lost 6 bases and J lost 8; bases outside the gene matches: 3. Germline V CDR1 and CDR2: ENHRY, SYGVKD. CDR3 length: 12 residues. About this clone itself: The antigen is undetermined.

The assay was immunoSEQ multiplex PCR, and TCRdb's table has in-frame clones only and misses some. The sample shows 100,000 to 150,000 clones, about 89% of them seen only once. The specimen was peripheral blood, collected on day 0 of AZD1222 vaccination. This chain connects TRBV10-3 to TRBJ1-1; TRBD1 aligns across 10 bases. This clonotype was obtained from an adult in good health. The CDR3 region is CAIRETGGEAFF. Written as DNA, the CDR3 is TGTGCCATCAGGGAGACAGGGGGCGAAGCTTTCTTT.